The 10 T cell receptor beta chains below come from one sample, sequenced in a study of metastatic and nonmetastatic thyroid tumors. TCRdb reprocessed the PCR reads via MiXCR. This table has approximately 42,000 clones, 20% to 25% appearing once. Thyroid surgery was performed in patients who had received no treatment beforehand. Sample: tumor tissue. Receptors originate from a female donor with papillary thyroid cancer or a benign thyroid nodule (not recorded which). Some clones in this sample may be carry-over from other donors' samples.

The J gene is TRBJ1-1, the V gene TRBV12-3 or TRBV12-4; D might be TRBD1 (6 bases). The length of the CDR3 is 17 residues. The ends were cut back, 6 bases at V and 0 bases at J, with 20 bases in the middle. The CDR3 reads CASSPPGTWRMNTEAFF. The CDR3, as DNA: TGTGCCAGCAGCCCCCCCGGGACATGGCGAATGAACACTGAAGCTTTCTTT.

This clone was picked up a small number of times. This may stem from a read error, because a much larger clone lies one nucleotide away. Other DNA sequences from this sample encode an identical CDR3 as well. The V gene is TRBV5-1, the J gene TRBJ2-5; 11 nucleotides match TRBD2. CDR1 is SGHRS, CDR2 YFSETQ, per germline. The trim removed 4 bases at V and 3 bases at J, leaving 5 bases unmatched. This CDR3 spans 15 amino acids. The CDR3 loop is CASSQQGLAEETQYF. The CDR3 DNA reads TGCGCCAGCAGCCAACAGGGACTAGCGGAAGAGACCCAGTACTTC.

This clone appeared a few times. CDR3 in DNA: TGTGCCAGCAGTCCCTCACAGGGCAACTATGGCTACACCTTC. Translating it yields CASSPSQGNYGYTF. This sequence joins TRBV28 and TRBJ1-2, with a possible D match to TRBD1 (6 bases). Germline loops: CDR1 MDHEN, CDR2 SYDVKM. The CDR3 extends over 14 amino acids. V lost 5 bases and J 2 bases, leaving 12 bases between the germline ends.

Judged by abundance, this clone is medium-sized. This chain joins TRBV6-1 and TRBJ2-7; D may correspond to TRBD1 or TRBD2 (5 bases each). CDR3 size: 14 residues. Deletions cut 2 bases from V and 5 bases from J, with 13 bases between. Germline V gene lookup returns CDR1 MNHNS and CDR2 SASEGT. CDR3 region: CASSENGARDEQYF. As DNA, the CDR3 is TGTGCCAGCAGTGAAAACGGGGCGCGGGACGAGCAGTACTTC.

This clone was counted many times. DNA of the CDR3: TGTGCCAGCAGTGGAGGGAGCAATCAGCCCCAGCATTTT. Residues: CASSGGSNQPQHF. This chain joins TRBV25-1 and TRBJ1-5; D not certain. The ends were cut back, 4 bases at V and 1 base at J, with 5 bases in the middle. The CDR3 runs to 13 residues. Looked up from germline, CDR1 is MGHDK and CDR2 is SYGVNS. Full variable domain (rest looked up from reference TRBV25-1 and TRBJ1-5): EADIYQTPRYLVIGTGKKITLECSQTMGHDKMYWYQQDPGMELHLIHYSYGVNSTEKGDLSSESTVSRIRTEHFPLTLESARPSHTSQYLCASSGGSNQPQHFGDGTRLSIL.

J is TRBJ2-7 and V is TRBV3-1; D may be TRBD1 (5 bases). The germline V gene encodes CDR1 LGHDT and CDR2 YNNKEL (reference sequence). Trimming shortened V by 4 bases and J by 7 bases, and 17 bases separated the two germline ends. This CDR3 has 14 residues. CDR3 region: CASSRRTGPGEQYF. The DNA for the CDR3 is TGTGCCAGCAGCCGCCGTACAGGCCCAGGGGAGCAGTACTTC.

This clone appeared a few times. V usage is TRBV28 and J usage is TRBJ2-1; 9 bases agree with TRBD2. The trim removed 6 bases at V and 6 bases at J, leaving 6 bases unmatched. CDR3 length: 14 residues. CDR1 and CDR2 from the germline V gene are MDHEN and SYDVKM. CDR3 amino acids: CASSRGLASNEQFF. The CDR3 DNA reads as TGTGCCAGCAGCCGGGGACTAGCCAGCAATGAGCAGTTCTTC.

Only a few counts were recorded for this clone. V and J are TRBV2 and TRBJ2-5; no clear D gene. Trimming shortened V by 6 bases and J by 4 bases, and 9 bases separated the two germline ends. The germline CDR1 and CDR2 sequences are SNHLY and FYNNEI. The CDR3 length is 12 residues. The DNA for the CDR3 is TGTGCCAGCAGCTTGTCCGGAGAGACCCAGTACTTC. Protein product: CASSLSGETQYF.

The CDR3 here is CAWSRALSPGQGSREQYF. CDR3 DNA sequence: TGTGCCTGGAGTCGGGCACTTAGTCCGGGACAGGGGAGTCGCGAGCAGTACTTC. V usage is TRBV30 and J usage is TRBJ2-7; 10 nucleotides agree with TRBD1. The V segment lost 2 bases and the J segment 6 bases; nucleotides outside the gene matches: 19. This CDR3 has 18 amino acids. Germline CDR1 and CDR2: GTSNPN and SVGIG (reference sequence).

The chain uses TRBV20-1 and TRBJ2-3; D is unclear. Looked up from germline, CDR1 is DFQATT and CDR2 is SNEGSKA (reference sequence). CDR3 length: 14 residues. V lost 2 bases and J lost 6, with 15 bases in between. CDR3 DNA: TGCAGTGCTAGATCCGAGAATACCGGTGATACGCAGTATTTT. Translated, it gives CSARSENTGDTQYF.